Following are 18 T cell receptor beta chains from one sample sequenced in a study of long-term antiretroviral therapy in people with HIV. The assay used was immunoSEQ (version v3.0), run at survey level. Data came from immunoSEQ multiplex PCR; TCRdb stores just in-frame clones and leaves some out. This table holds roughly 16,000 clones, over 70% found once. Sample: unsorted PBMCs, taken 2.1 years after starting antiretroviral therapy. The receptors shown here come from a man in his forties with HIV.

This clone was detected a few times. The chain combines TRBV5-1 with TRBJ2-7; 7 nucleotides match TRBD2. The germline V gene encodes CDR1 SGHRS and CDR2 YFSETQ. V lost 6 bases to trimming and J lost 5 bases; unmatched junction nucleotides: 2. This CDR3 is 11 amino acids long. As DNA, the CDR3 is TGCGCCAGCACCGGGGGGAACGAGCAGTACTTC. It encodes CASTGGNEQYF.

The chain has TRBV6-6 and TRBJ1-4; D not resolved. V lost 8 bases and J lost 0, with 4 bases in between. This CDR3 has 12 residues. Per the germline V gene, CDR1 is MNHNY and CDR2 is SVGAGI (reference sequence). The CDR3 DNA follows: TGTGCCAGCCACTCAACTAATGAAAAACTGTTTTTT. This sequence encodes CASHSTNEKLFF.

This chain joins TRBV19 and TRBJ2-2; D may be TRBD1 or TRBD2 (5 bases each). V lost 6 bases, J lost 3 bases, and 14 bases lay in between. The CDR3 is 15 amino acids. Germline V CDR1 and CDR2: LNHDA, SQIVND (reference sequence). The CDR3 nucleotides are TGTGCCAGTAGACCCCGGGACCGATACACCGGGGAGCTGTTTTTT. This encodes CASRPRDRYTGELFF. The variable domain in full, with the rest retrieved from reference TRBV19 and TRBJ2-2, is DGGITQSPKYLFRKEGQNVTLSCEQNLNHDAMYWYRQDPGQGLRLIYYSQIVNDFQKGDIAEGYSVSREKKESFPLTVTSAQKNPTAFYLCASRPRDRYTGELFFGEGSRLTVL.

In this sample, this clone turned up once. The chain has TRBV4-1 and TRBJ2-7; D might be TRBD1 (6 bases). CDR1 and CDR2 from the germline V gene are MGHRA and YSYEKL. CDR3 length: 15 residues. V was cut by 4 bases and J by 7 bases, with 20 bases left in between. Here the CDR3 reads CASSPLQGTSREQYF. CDR3 nucleotide sequence: TGCGCCAGCAGCCCCCTCCAGGGGACATCAAGGGAGCAGTACTTC.

The rearrangement links TRBV7-9 to TRBJ2-3; TRBD2 might be the D (7 bases). V gave up 3 bases and J gave up 3 bases, with 19 bases separating them. The CDR3 spans 17 residues. Germline CDR1 reads SEHNR; CDR2 reads FQNEAQ (reference sequence). The CDR3 is CASSFGGRGGRTDTQYF. Written as DNA, the CDR3 is TGTGCCAGCAGCTTCGGGGGGCGCGGAGGAAGAACAGATACGCAGTATTTT.

The V and J genes are TRBV19 and TRBJ1-2, with a possible D match to TRBD1 (5 bases). Germline CDR1 reads LNHDA; CDR2 reads SQIVND (reference sequence). The CDR3 loop spans 12 amino acids. V lost 5 bases to trimming and J lost 4 bases, with 8 bases between them. The CDR3 spells CASSRQFYGYTF. In DNA form, the CDR3 reads TGTGCCAGTAGTCGACAGTTCTATGGCTACACCTTC.

This sequence joins TRBV4-1 and TRBJ2-1; D gene uncertain. Germline CDR1 MGHRA, CDR2 YSYEKL. The CDR3 totals 15 residues. V was cut by 0 bases and J by 3 bases, with 9 bases left in between. CDR3 sequence (DNA): TGCGCCAGCAGCCAAGACCGGTCAGACTACAATGAGCAGTTCTTC. Translating gives CASSQDRSDYNEQFF.

In this sample, this clone turned up once. This chain joins TRBV5-1 and TRBJ2-1; 11 bases are a match to TRBD2. Germline CDR1 and CDR2: SGHRS and YFSETQ. This CDR3 spans 16 amino acids. J gave up 6 bases and V 2 bases, and 7 bases lay outside the gene matches. The CDR3 DNA reads as TGCGCCAGCAGCTTCCCGGGACTAGCGGCTCTCAATGAGCAGTTCTTC. Protein: CASSFPGLAALNEQFF.

The rearrangement joins TRBV6-1 to TRBJ1-1; D call uncertain. V shed 1 base and J shed 4 bases, with 25 bases lying between them. Germline assignment: CDR1 MNHNS and CDR2 SASEGT. This CDR3 comprises 19 residues. CDR3 sequence: CASSEVGEKGDLSGTEAFF. The CDR3 DNA follows: TGTGCCAGCAGTGAAGTCGGGGAAAAAGGTGACCTATCGGGCACTGAAGCTTTCTTT.

The V call is TRBV27, the J call TRBJ2-7, with 9 bases that match TRBD1. Trimming removed 4 bases from V and 4 bases from J; junction bases left unmatched: 8. CDR3 length: 15 residues. CDR1 is MNHEY and CDR2 is SMNVEV in the germline V gene (reference sequence). The CDR3 bases are TGTGCCAGCAGTTGGACAGGGGCCCCGTCTTACGAGCAGTACTTC. It translates to CASSWTGAPSYEQYF.

The CDR3 region is CASSSHRGIPYEQYF. In DNA form, the CDR3 reads TGTGCCAGCAGTTCCCACAGGGGTATCCCCTACGAGCAGTACTTC. This chain uses TRBV28 with TRBJ2-7, with 7 bases that match TRBD1. V shed 4 bases, J shed 2 bases, and the junction held 8 bases outside the gene matches. CDR1 MDHEN and CDR2 SYDVKM come from the germline V gene. This CDR3 is 15 amino acids long.

The chain has TRBV7-9 and TRBJ1-2; D uncertain. CDR3 length: 15 residues. The germline V gene has CDR1 SEHNR and CDR2 FQNEAQ (reference sequence). Trimming removed 4 bases from V and 0 bases from J, with 12 bases in between. CDR3 DNA: TGTGCCAGCAGCTCTGGTGGAGTTGCTAACTATGGCTACACCTTC. This encodes CASSSGGVANYGYTF.

The V call is TRBV5-1, the J call TRBJ2-2; the match to TRBD1 covers 8 bases. After removal of 5 bases from V and 5 bases from J, the junction contained 8 bases not matched to a gene. CDR1 and CDR2 (germline): SGHRS, YFSETQ. The CDR3 spans 15 residues. The chain's CDR3 is CASRSGGEGTGELFF. For the CDR3, the DNA is TGCGCCAGCAGGTCAGGGGGCGAAGGGACCGGGGAGCTGTTTTTT. Using reference TRBV5-1 and TRBJ2-2 for the parts outside the CDR3, the full variable domain is KAGVTQTPRYLIKTRGQQVTLSCSPISGHRSVSWYQQTPGQGLQFLFEYFSETQRNKGNFPGRFSGRQFSNSRSEMNVSTLELGDSALYLCASRSGGEGTGELFFGEGSRLTVL.

The genes are TRBV15 and TRBJ1-1, with D possibly TRBD1 on 6 matching bases. The length of the CDR3 is 16 residues. CDR1 and CDR2 from the germline V gene are LNHNV and YYDKDF (reference sequence). V lost 3 bases to trimming and J lost 2 bases, with 16 bases between them. CDR3 nucleotides: TGTGCCACCAGCAGCTCAGGGGATATGCTTAACACTGAAGCTTTCTTT. Protein: CATSSSGDMLNTEAFF. Full variable domain (missing parts from reference TRBV15 and TRBJ1-1): DAMVIQNPRYQVTQFGKPVTLSCSQTLNHNVMYWYQQKSSQAPKLLFHYYDKDFNNEADTPDNFQSRRPNTSFCFLDIRSPGLGDTAMYLCATSSSGDMLNTEAFFGQGTRLTVV.

The gene calls are TRBV5-1 and TRBJ2-6; D perhaps matches TRBD1 (5 bases). Germline values: CDR1 SGHRS, CDR2 YFSETQ. This CDR3 has 17 residues. V dropped 1 base and J dropped 0 bases, with 11 bases sitting between them. The CDR3 sequence: CASSLWGEISGANVLTF. In DNA form, the CDR3 reads TGCGCCAGCAGCTTGTGGGGCGAAATCTCTGGGGCCAACGTCCTGACTTTC. The full variable domain, its missing parts supplied by reference TRBV5-1 and TRBJ2-6, is KAGVTQTPRYLIKTRGQQVTLSCSPISGHRSVSWYQQTPGQGLQFLFEYFSETQRNKGNFPGRFSGRQFSNSRSEMNVSTLELGDSALYLCASSLWGEISGANVLTFGAGSRLTVL.

This clone has more than one count but fewer than ten. This sequence joins TRBV7-7 and TRBJ2-2, with 9 nucleotides matching TRBD1. Germline loops: CDR1 SSHAT, CDR2 FNYEAQ (reference sequence). This CDR3 is 17 amino acids long. The V segment lost 0 bases and the J segment 7 bases; nucleotides outside the gene matches: 9. Written as DNA, the CDR3 is TGTGCCAGCAGCTTAGCGTTCGGACAGGGGCCAATCGGGGAGCTGTTTTTT. It translates to CASSLAFGQGPIGELFF. The whole variable domain, remainder taken from reference TRBV7-7 and TRBJ2-2, is GAGVSQSPRYKVTKRGQDVTLRCDPISSHATLYWYQQALGQGPEFLTYFNYEAQPDKSGLPSDRFSAERPEGSISTLTIQRTEQRDSAMYRCASSLAFGQGPIGELFFGEGSRLTVL.

This clone has only one observation. The chain combines TRBV23-1 with TRBJ2-1; D gene ambiguous. TRBV23-1 is treated as an ORF (open reading frame) with a function not yet certain. The CDR3 is 13 residues long. Deletions cut 3 bases from V and 8 bases from J, with 11 bases between. CDR3 nucleotide sequence: TGCGCCAGCAGTCACTCTTTAAGGGATGAGCAGTTCTTC. It is translated as CASSHSLRDEQFF.

The chain employs TRBV7-9 and TRBJ2-1; the match to TRBD1 covers 9 bases. CDR1 and CDR2 (germline): SEHNR, FQNEAQ (reference sequence). This CDR3 spans 13 amino acids. Germline trimming cut 5 bases from V and 14 bases from J; bases unmatched to any gene: 10. CDR3 region: CASSPETRQGEFF. The DNA of the CDR3 is TGTGCCAGCAGCCCGGAGACTCGACAGGGGGAGTTCTTC.